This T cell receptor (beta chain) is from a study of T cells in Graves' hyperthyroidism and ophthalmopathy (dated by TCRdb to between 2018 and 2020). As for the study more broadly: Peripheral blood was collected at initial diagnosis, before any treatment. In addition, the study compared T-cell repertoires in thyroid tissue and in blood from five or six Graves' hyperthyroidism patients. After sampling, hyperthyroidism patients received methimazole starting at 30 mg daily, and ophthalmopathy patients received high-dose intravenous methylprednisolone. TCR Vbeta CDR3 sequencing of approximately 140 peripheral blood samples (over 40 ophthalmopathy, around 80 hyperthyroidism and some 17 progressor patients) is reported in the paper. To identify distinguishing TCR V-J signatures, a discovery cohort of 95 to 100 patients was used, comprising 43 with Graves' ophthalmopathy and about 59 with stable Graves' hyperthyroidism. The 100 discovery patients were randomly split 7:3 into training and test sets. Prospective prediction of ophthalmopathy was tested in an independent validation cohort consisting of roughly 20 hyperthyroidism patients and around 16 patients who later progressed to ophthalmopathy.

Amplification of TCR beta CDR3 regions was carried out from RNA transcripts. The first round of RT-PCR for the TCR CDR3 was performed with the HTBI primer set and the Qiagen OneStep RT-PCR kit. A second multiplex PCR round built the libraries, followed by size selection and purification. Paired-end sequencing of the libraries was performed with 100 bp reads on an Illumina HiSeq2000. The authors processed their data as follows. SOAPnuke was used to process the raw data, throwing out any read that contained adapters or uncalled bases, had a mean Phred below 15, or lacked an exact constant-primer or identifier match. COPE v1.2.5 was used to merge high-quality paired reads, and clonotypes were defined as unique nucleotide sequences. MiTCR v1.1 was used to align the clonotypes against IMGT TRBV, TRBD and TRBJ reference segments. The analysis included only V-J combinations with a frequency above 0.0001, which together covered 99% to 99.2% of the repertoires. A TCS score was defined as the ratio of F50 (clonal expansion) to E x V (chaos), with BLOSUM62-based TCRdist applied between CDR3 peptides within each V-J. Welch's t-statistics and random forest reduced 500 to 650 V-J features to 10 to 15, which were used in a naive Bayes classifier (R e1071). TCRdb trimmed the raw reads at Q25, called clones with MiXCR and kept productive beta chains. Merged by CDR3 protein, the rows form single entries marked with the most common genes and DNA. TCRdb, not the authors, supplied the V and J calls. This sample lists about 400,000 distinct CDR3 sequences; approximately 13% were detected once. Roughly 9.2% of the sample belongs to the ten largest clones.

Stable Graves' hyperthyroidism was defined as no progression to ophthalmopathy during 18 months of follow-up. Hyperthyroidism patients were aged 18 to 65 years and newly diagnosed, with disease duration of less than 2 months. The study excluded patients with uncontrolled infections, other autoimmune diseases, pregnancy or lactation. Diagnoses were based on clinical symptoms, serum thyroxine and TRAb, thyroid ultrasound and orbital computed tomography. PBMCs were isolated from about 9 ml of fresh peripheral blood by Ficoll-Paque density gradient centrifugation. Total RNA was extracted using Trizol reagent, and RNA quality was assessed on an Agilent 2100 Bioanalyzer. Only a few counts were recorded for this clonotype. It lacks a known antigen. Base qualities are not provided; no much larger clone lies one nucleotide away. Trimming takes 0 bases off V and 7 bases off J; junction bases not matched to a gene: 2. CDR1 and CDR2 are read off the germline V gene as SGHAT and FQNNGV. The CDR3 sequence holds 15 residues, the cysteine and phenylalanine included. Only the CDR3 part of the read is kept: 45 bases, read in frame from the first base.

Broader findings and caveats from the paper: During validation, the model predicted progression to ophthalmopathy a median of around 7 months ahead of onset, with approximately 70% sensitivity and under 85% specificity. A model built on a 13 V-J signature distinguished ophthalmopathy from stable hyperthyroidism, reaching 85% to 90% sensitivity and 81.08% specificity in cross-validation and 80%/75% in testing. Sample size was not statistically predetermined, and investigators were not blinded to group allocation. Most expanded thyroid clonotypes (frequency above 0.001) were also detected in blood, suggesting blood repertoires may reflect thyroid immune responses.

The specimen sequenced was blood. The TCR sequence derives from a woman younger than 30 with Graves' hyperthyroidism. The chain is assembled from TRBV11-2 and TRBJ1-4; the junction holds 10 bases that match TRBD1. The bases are TGTGCCAGCAGCTTAGAAGGGACAGGGGCTGAAAAACTGTTTTTT. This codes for CASSLEGTGAEKLFF.